This passage covers 10 T cell receptor beta chains from one sample sequenced in a study of blood T cell repertoires in COVID-19. TCRdb's table, derived via immunoSEQ multiplex PCR, lists solely in-frame clones and lacks some. The data show 300,000 to 450,000 clones, with about 90% seen just once and 1% to 1.5% held by the top ten. Input material: PBMCs or T cells enriched from blood (not recorded which). These receptors came from a man aged 25 to 40 who had recovered from COVID-19.

This chain connects TRBV7-2 to TRBJ1-1; tentative D call: TRBD1 (5 bases). The CDR3 extends over 13 amino acids. The V end lost 3 bases, the J end lost 10 bases, and 15 bases lay between the germline ends. Germline CDR1 reads SGHTA; CDR2 reads FQGNSA. The CDR3 DNA reads as TGTGCCAGCAGCTTTAGGGGCGGGGGGGGAGCTTTCTTT. Its protein product is CASSFRGGGGAFF. Full variable domain (rest looked up from reference TRBV7-2 and TRBJ1-1): GAGVSQSPSNKVTEKGKDVELRCDPISGHTALYWYRQSLGQGLEFLIYFQGNSAPDKSGLPSDRFSAERTGGSVSTLTIQRTQQEDSAVYLCASSFRGGGGAFFGQGTRLTVV.

As DNA, the CDR3 is TGTGCCAGCAACACAGTCCGGAACACTGAAGCTTTCTTT. Its protein is CASNTVRNTEAFF. The rearrangement joins TRBV2 to TRBJ1-1; D not certain. The germline V and J ends were trimmed by 7 bases and 1 base, with 10 bases remaining between them. CDR3 length equals 13 residues. Looked up from germline, CDR1 is SNHLY and CDR2 is FYNNEI.

V and J are TRBV7-2 and TRBJ1-6; 9 bases are a match to TRBD1. Germline V gene sequence: CDR1 SGHTA, CDR2 FQGNSA. This CDR3 region has 15 residues. J gave up 10 bases and V 4 bases, and 8 bases lay outside the gene matches. DNA of the CDR3: TGTGCCAGCAGCTCAATAGACAGGGGGTGGTCACCCCTCCACTTT. Translation gives CASSSIDRGWSPLHF.

This clone was seen a handful of times. Distinct nucleotide sequences in the sample also encode this CDR3. The rearrangement links TRBV5-1 to TRBJ1-1; D gene unclear. V lost 4 bases and J lost 7, with 11 bases in between. The germline gives CDR1 SGHRS, CDR2 YFSETQ. The CDR3 is 12 amino acids. CDR3 coding DNA: TGCGCCAGCAGCCCAGAGACGGGTGAAGCTTTCTTT. Protein: CASSPETGEAFF.

V and J are TRBV5-6 and TRBJ1-2; D not resolved. V was cut by 3 bases and J by 4 bases, with 13 bases left in between. Per germline, CDR1 SGHDT and CDR2 YYEEEE. The CDR3 covers 14 residues. CDR3 residues: CASSSWVGGYGYTF. The CDR3 DNA sequence: TGTGCCAGCAGCTCCTGGGTAGGAGGCTATGGCTACACCTTC.

The V and J genes are TRBV6-2 or TRBV6-3 and TRBJ1-3; a weak D match, TRBD1 (6 bases). The germline gives CDR1 MNHEY, CDR2 SVGEGT. CDR3 length equals 15 residues. The V and J ends lost 5 bases and 0 bases respectively, with 11 bases between them. Here the CDR3 reads CASSDRTPSGNTIYF. In nucleotides, the CDR3 is TGTGCCAGCAGTGACAGGACCCCCTCTGGAAACACCATATATTTT.

This chain joins TRBV6-5 and TRBJ2-7, with 7 nucleotides matching TRBD1. The CDR3 has 13 residues. Per germline, CDR1 MNHEY and CDR2 SVGAGI. V shed 6 bases and J 4 bases; nucleotides not matched to a gene: 6. CDR3 sequence reads: CASRGQSQYEQYF. DNA of the CDR3: TGTGCCAGCAGGGGACAGAGTCAATACGAGCAGTACTTC.

The chain uses TRBV11-3 and TRBJ2-2; 8 bases are a match to TRBD1. V gave up 3 bases and J gave up 7 bases; unmatched junction bases: 7. The CDR3 is 15 amino acids. CDR1 and CDR2 (germline): SGHNT, YENEEA. The CDR3 spells CASSFRQGSNGELFF. DNA of the CDR3: TGTGCCAGCAGCTTCAGACAGGGGAGTAACGGGGAGCTGTTTTTT.

This chain uses TRBV23-1 with TRBJ2-3; TRBD1 is a possible D gene (6 bases). TRBV23-1 qualifies as an ORF whose function is uncertain. The CDR3 sequence is 20 residues long. Trimming removed 0 bases from V and 2 bases from J, with 24 bases in between. CDR3 coding DNA: TGCGCCAGCAGTCAATCTGGTAGCAGGGACACCATAAGGAACACAGATACGCAGTATTTT. Amino acid sequence: CASSQSGSRDTIRNTDTQYF.

The rearrangement uses TRBV27 and TRBJ1-1, with D possibly TRBD1 on 6 matching bases. Between the trimmed V and J ends, which lost 0 bases and 5 bases, there was a span of 10 bases. The CDR3 contains 14 residues. Looked up from germline, CDR1 is MNHEY and CDR2 is SMNVEV (reference sequence). The CDR3 nucleotides read TGTGCCAGCAGTTTATCCCAGGGGTCAACTGAAGCTTTCTTT. Amino acid sequence: CASSLSQGSTEAFF.